The rows below give T cell receptor beta chains drawn from one sample of a study of cytomegalovirus exposure and HLA in healthy donors. The data were produced by immunoSEQ multiplex PCR, yet TCRdb's version contains in-frame clones alone and is incomplete. The data show under 300,000 clones, with more than 80% seen just once and 3.5% to 4% held by the top ten. Sequenced material: PBMCs. The receptors originated from a man in his forties or fifties in good health and CMV-seropositive. CDR3s leave out the opening cysteine and the closing phenylalanine or tryptophan. A D gene is named only where the DNA matches it firmly.

D gene	V gene	J gene	CDR3 protein
NA	TRBV6-5	TRBJ1-2	ASFSANYGYT
NA	TRBV29-1	TRBJ2-7	SVGRQGSYEQY
NA	TRBV7-9	TRBJ1-1	ASSRSQAPEAF
TRBD1	TRBV6-5	TRBJ1-2	ASSSDRGLGYGYT
NA	TRBV7-9	TRBJ1-1	ASSLNPQGPAF
TRBD1	TRBV28	TRBJ1-1	ASSLLSGTGDRTEAF
NA	TRBV4-1	TRBJ2-1	ASSQGRGAGPYNEQF
TRBD2	TRBV5-1	TRBJ2-1	ASSLLAGGRNEQF
NA	TRBV27	TRBJ2-1	ASSLSGSHNEQF
NA	TRBV30	TRBJ1-3	AWSVSLSSGNTIY
NA	TRBV4-1	TRBJ2-4	ASSQVGESKNIQY